This T cell receptor beta chain is from a study of shared clonotypes between healthy human individuals. The overall study: In total, the donors were two women and a few men aged 18 to 49.

CD45RO-negative cells were positively selected for CCR7, leaving out terminally differentiated effector memory CD45RA+ cells. Evenly divided among several immunoSEQ plates was the genomic DNA of each subset. Measured with immunoSEQ multiplex PCR; TCRdb has only the in-frame clones, and not every one. The table records 760,000 or so clones, approximately 97% of them present only once. Note on this clone: The antigen remains unidentified. This specimen includes other DNA sequences encoding the same CDR3.

Trimming pared 0 bases from V and 2 bases from J, leaving 5 bases between. The CDR3 contains 12 residues. CDR1 is SQVTM, CDR2 ANQGSEA, per germline. Whole-study results and caveats: In contrast to clonotypes shared by all four donors, non-shared clonotypes had lower generation probabilities. An anticipated effect of sequencing depth on clonotype sharing among donors was recognized.

V and J are TRBV29-1 and TRBJ2-7; no definite D call. The sample consisted of naive CD8+ T cells sorted from blood. The source is a man aged 25-45 years in good health. The CDR3 DNA is TGCAGCGTTGAAGACGGTCCCTACGAGCAGTACTTC. This translates into CSVEDGPYEQYF.